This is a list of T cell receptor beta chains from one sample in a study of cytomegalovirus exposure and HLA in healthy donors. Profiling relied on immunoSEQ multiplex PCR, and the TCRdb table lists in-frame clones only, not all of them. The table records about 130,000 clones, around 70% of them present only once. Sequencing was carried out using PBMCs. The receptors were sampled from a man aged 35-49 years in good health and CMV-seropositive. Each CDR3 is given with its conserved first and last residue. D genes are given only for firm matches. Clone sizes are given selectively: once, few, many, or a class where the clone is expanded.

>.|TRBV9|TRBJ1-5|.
TGTGCCAGTGGGAGGGAGGGCACTCAGCCCCAGCATTTT
CASGREGTQPQHF
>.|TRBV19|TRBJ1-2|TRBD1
TGTGCCAGTAGTATTGACAGGGACCATGGCTACACCTTC
CASSIDRDHGYTF
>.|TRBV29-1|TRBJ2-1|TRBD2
TGCAGCGTTGAAGGTCTAGCGGGAGAAAGGTCCTACAATGAGCAGTTCTTC
CSVEGLAGERSYNEQFF
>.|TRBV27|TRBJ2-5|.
TGTGCCAGCAGTTCCAGCACAGGGAGAGGGACCCAGTACTTC
CASSSSTGRGTQYF
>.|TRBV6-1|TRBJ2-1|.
TGTGCCAGCTCACCCGGAGTAGCTGCCTACAATGAGCAGTTCTTC
CASSPGVAAYNEQFF
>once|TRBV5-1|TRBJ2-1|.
TGCGCCAGCAGCCCAGGGCCACGCTCCTACAATGAGCAGTTCTTC
CASSPGPRSYNEQFF
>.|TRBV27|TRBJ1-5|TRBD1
TGTGCCAGCAGTTCGACGCGGACAGGGGGCAGCAATCAGCCCCAGCATTTT
CASSSTRTGGSNQPQHF
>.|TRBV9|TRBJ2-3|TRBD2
TGTGCCAGCAGCGGACGACTAAGCGGGAAGGCAGATACGCAGTATTTT
CASSGRLSGKADTQYF
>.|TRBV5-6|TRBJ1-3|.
TGTGCCAGCAGCTTGGCACTACCCGGCTCTGGAAACACCATATATTTT
CASSLALPGSGNTIYF
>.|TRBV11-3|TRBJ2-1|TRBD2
TGTGCCAGCAGCGGCGCGGGGGTTTACAATGAGCAGTTCTTC
CASSGAGVYNEQFF
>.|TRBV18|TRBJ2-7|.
TGTGCCAGCTCACCACGCACAGGGAGGGCCGAGCAGTACTTC
CASSPRTGRAEQYF
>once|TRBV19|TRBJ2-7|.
TGTGCCAGTAGTATAGCGGGACACCTTCGTCCGTACCCCACCTACGAGCAGTACTTC
CASSIAGHLRPYPTYEQYF
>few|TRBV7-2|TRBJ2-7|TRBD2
TGTGCCAGCAGCTTGCGGGAGGGCCGCGAGCAGTACTTC
CASSLREGREQYF
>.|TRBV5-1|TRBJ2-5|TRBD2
TGCGCCAGCAGCAGGACTAGCGGGAGGGAGACCCAGTACTTC
CASSRTSGRETQYF
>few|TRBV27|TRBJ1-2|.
TGTGCCAGCAGTTTATCGTCGCAGTATGGCTACACCTTC
CASSLSSQYGYTF
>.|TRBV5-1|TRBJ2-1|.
TGCGCCAGCAGCTTGGGACTCATCTCCTACAATGAGCAGTTCTTC
CASSLGLISYNEQFF
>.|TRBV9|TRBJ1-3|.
TGTGCCAGCAGCGGTGGTGGCAGGGCGGGAGGAAACACCATATATTTT
CASSGGGRAGGNTIYF
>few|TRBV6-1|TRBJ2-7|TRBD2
TGTGCCAGCAGTGAGGCTAGCGGGCCCCGCGAGCAGTACTTC
CASSEASGPREQYF
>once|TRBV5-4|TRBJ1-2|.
TGTGCCAGCAGCCCGACAGGCCCCATGGGGGTAGGCTACACCTTC
CASSPTGPMGVGYTF
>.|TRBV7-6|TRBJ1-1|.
TGTGCCAGCAGCTTCCGGGTCACAACTGAAGCTTTCTTT
CASSFRVTTEAFF
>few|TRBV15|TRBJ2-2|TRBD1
TGTGCCACCAGAGGACAGGGAGACACCGGGGAGCTGTTTTTT
CATRGQGDTGELFF
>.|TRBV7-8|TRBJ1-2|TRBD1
TGTGCCAGCAGCTTAGTTATTTTGGACAGGGGGACGAACTATGGCTACACCTTC
CASSLVILDRGTNYGYTF
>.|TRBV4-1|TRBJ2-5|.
TGCGCCAGCAGCCAAGGGCTCCGGGAGGAGACCCAGTACTTC
CASSQGLREETQYF
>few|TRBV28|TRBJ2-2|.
TGTGCCAGCAGTTTGATGCGCTCGAACACCGGGGAGCTGTTTTTT
CASSLMRSNTGELFF
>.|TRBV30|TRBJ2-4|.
TGTGCCTGGAGTGACAAGGTGGGACAATTAATAGCCAAAAACATTCAGTACTTC
CAWSDKVGQLIAKNIQYF
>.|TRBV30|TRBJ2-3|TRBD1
TGTGCCTGGTCATCCCCGGGACAGGGCACAGATACGCAGTATTTT
CAWSSPGQGTDTQYF
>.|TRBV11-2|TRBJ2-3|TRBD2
TGTGCCAGCAGCTCCCGACTAGCGGGATTGGATACGCAGTATTTT
CASSSRLAGLDTQYF
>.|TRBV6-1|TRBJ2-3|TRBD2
TGTGCCAGCAGTGACCGGGGGGGGGTGTTCGATACGCAGTATTTT
CASSDRGGVFDTQYF
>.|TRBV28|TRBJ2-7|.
TGTGCCAGCAGTTTCATCGGACCAGGGTTCTACGAGCAGTACTTC
CASSFIGPGFYEQYF
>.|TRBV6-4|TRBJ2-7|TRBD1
TGTGCCAGCAGGCTTAGACAGGGTACGGGGGAGCAGTACTTC
CASRLRQGTGEQYF
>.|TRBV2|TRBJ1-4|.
TGTGCCAGCAGTGAAGGGGGGGGGTTTGGTGAAAAACTGTTTTTT
CASSEGGGFGEKLFF
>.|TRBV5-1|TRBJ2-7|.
TGCGCCAGCAGATTTCAGCAGGCCGCCGACTACGAGCAGTACTTC
CASRFQQAADYEQYF
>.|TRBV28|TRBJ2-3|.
TGTGCCAGCAGCAAACAGGGTGGCGCAGATACGCAGTATTTT
CASSKQGGADTQYF
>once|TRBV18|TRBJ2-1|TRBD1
TGTGCCAGCTCACCCCAGGACAGGGGAAGATACAATGAGCAGTTCTTC
CASSPQDRGRYNEQFF
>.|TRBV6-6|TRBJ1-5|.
TGTGCCAGCAGTTACTCAGCTGAGATTCAGCCCCAGCATTTT
CASSYSAEIQPQHF
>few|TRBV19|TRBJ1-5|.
TGTGCCAGCACCTCGATGGTCCTATACGATTCTCGCAATCAGCCCCAGCATTTT
CASTSMVLYDSRNQPQHF
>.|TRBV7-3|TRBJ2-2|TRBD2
TGTGCCAGCAGCCCCCTAGCGGGAGGGCCATCCCGGGAGCTGTTTTTT
CASSPLAGGPSRELFF
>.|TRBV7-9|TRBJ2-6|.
TGTGCCAGCAGCTGGGGGGGGCTTGCTGGGGCCAACGTCCTGACTTTC
CASSWGGLAGANVLTF
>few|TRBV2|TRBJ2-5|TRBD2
TGTGCCAGCAGTGTTGGACTAGCGGGAGGGGCAGAGACCCAGTACTTC
CASSVGLAGGAETQYF
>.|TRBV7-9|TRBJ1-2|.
TGTGCCAGCAGCTTGGGAGCAGGTGGTGGCTACACCTTC
CASSLGAGGGYTF
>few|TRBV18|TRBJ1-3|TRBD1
TGTGCCAGCTCAGACGGACAGGGGAGCTCTGGAAACACCATATATTTT
CASSDGQGSSGNTIYF
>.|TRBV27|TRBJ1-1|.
TGTGCCAGCAGTTTTGGGAGCCTCCCCGGGAACACTGAAGCTTTCTTT
CASSFGSLPGNTEAFF
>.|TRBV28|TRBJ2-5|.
TGTGCCAGCTGGGGGGTGAGGGGGACCCAGTACTTC
CASWGVRGTQYF
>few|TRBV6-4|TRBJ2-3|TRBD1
TGTGCCAGCAGTCAAAATGTCGGGACAGGGGGAGCATATACGCAGTATTTT
CASSQNVGTGGAYTQYF